This T cell receptor beta chain was documented in a study of T cell responses to AZD1222 COVID-19 vaccine. Study results and caveats: Sampled repertoires all dated from after the peak T cell response. Spike-wide coverage was observed for vaccine-associated CD4 TCRs, with dominant responses at 160-218 and 743-854.

About this clone itself: Its antigen is still unknown.

Clones were read by immunoSEQ multiplex PCR, and TCRdb kept only the in-frame ones, dropping some. This sample has approximately 170,000 clones, with around nine tenths found just once. Second-dose intervals near 4 or 12 weeks were combined. The ends were cut back, 6 bases at V and 8 bases at J, with 16 bases in the middle. Germline lookup yields CDR1 SNHLY and CDR2 FYNNEI. The CDR3 is 13 amino acids. The clonotype comes from an adult who received the AZD1222 COVID-19 vaccine. V usage is TRBV2 and J usage is TRBJ1-2; D may be TRBD1 (6 bases). Sequencing used peripheral blood, obtained 28 days after the second AZD1222 dose. CDR3 coding DNA: TGTGCCAGCAGGGGCGGGGGCGCGGGAGGCTACACCTTC. Translation: CASRGGGAGGYTF.